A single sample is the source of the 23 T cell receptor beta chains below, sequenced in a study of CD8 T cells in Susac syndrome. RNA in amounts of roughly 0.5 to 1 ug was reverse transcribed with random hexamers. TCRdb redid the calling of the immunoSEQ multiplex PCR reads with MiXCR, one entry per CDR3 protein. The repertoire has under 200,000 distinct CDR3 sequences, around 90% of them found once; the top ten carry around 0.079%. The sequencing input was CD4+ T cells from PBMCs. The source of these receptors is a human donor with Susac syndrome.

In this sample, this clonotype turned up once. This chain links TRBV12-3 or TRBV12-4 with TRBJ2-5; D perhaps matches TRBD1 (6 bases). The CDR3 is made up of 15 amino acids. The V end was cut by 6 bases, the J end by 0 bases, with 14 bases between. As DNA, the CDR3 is TGTGCCAGCAGACTATCTGGGACAAACCAAGAGACCCAGTACTTC. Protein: CASRLSGTNQETQYF.

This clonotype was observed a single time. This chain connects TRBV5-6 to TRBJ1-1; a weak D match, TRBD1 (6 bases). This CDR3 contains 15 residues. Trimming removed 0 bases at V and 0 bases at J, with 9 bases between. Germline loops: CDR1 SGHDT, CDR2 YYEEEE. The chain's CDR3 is CASSLVDRLNTEAFF. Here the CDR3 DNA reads TGTGCCAGCAGCTTGGTGGACAGATTGAACACTGAAGCTTTCTTT.

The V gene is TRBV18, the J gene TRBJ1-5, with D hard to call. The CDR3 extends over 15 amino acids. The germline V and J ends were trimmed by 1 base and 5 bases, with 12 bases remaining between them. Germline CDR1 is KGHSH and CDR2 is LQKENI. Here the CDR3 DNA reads TGTGCCAGCTCACCACTTTCGGGTCGGGATCAGCCCCAGCATTTT. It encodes CASSPLSGRDQPQHF.

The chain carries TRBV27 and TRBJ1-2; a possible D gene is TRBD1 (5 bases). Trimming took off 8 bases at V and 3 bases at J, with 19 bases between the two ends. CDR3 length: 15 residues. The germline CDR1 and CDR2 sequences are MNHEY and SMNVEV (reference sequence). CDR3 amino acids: CASCPREGRDYGYTF. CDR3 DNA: TGTGCCAGCTGCCCGCGTGAGGGGCGTGACTATGGCTACACCTTC.

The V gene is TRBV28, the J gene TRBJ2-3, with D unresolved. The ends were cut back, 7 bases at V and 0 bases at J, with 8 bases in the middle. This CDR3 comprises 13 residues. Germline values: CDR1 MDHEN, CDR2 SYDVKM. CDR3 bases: TGTGCCAGCACAAAACCTAGCACAGATACGCAGTATTTT. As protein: CASTKPSTDTQYF.

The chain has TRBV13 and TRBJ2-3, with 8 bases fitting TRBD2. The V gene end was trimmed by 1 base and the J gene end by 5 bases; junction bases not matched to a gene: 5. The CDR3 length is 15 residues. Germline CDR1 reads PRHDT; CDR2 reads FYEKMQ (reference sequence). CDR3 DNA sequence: TGTGCCAGCAGCTTAGCGGGGGGGCCCGAAGATACGCAGTATTTT. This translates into CASSLAGGPEDTQYF.

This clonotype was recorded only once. The CDR3 region has the DNA TGCGCCAGCAGCTTCCTGCCCGGACAGGCGAACACCGGGGAGCTGTTTTTT. Its protein is CASSFLPGQANTGELFF. The gene calls are TRBV5-1 and TRBJ2-2; 7 bases are shared with TRBD1. V dropped 2 bases and J dropped 0; count of bases not matched to a gene: 7. The CDR3 is 17 amino acids. In germline, CDR1 is SGHRS, CDR2 YFSETQ.

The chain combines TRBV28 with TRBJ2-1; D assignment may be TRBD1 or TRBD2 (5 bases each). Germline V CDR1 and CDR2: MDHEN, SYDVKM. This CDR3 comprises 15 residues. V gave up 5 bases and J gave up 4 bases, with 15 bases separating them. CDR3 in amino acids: CASSRSGTVYNEQFF. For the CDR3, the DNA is TGTGCCAGCAGTAGATCCGGGACGGTGTACAATGAGCAGTTCTTC.

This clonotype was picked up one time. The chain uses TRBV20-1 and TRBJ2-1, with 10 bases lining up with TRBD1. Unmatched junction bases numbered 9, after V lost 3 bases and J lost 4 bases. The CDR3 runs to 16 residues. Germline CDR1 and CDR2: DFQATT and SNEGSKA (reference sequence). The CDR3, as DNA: TGCAGTGCTAGTATGACAGGGGGCATTAAGTACAATGAGCAGTTCTTC. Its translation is CSASMTGGIKYNEQFF.

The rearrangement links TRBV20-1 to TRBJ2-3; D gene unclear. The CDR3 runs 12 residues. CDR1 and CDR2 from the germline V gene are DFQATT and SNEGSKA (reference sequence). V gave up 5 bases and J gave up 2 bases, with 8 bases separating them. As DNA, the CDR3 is TGCAGTGCTCATACTGACACAGATACGCAGTATTTT. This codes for CSAHTDTDTQYF.

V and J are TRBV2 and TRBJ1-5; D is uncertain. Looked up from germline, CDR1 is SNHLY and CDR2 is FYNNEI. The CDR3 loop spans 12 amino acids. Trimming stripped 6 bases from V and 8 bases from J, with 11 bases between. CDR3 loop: CASSLSREPQHF. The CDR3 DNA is TGTGCCAGCAGCCTCAGTAGGGAGCCCCAGCATTTT.

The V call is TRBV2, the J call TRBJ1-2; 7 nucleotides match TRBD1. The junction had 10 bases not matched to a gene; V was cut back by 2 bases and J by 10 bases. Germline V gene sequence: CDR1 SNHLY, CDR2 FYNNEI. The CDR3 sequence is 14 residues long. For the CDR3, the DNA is TGTGCCAGCAGTGAATTTACAGGGGCCGCTACCTACACCTTC. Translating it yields CASSEFTGAATYTF.

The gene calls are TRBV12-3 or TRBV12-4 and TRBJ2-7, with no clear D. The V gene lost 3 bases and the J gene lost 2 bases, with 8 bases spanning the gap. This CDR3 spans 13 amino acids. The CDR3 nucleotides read TGTGCCAGCAGTTTCGACACCGCCTACGAGCAGTACTTC. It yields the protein CASSFDTAYEQYF.

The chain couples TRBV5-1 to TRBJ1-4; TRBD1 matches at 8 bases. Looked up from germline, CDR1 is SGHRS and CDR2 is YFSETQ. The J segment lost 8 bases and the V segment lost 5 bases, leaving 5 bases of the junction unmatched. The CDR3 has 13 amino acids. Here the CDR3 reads CASRSGTGEKLFF. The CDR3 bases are TGCGCCAGCAGATCTGGGACAGGAGAAAAACTGTTTTTT.

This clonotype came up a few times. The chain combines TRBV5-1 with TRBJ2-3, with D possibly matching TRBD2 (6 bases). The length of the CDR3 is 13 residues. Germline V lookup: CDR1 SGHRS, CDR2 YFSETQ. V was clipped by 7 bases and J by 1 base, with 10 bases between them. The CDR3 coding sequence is TGCGCCAGCGCATCGGGGGGCACAGATACGCAGTATTTT. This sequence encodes CASASGGTDTQYF.

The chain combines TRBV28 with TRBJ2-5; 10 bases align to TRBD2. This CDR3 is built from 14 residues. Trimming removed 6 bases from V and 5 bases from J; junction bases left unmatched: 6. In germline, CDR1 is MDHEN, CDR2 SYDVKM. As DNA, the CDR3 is TGTGCCAGCAGCGCTAGCGGGAGCACGGAGACCCAGTACTTC. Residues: CASSASGSTETQYF.

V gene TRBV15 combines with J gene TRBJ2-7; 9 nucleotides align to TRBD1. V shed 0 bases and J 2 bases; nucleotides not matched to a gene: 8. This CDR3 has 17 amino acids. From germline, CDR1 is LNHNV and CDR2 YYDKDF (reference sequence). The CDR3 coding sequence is TGTGCCACCAGCAGAGATTTGGGACAGGGTTTACCCTACGAGCAGTACTTC. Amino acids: CATSRDLGQGLPYEQYF.

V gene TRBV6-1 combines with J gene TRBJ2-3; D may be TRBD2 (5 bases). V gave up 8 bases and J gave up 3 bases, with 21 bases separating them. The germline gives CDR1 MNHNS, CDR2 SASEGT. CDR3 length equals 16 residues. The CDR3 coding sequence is TGTGCCAGCTCCCCACCGAGGGCAGCACGTACAGATACGCAGTATTTT. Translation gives CASSPPRAARTDTQYF.

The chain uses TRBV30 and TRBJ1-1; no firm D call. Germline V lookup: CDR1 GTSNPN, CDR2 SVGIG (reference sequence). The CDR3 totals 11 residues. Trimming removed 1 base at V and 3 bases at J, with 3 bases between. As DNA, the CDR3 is TGTGCCTGGAGTGCCTACACTGAAGCTTTCTTT. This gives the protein CAWSAYTEAFF.

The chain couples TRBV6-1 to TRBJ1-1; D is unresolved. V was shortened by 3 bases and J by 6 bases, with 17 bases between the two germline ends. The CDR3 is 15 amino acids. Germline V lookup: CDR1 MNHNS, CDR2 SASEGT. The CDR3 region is CASSDPLVMMAEAFF. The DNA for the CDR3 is TGTGCCAGCAGTGACCCCCTAGTGATGATGGCTGAAGCTTTCTTT.

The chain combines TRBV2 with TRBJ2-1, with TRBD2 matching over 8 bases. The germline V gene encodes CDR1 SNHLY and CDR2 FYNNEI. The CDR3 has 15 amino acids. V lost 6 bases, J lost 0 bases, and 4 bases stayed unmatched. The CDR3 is CASRRAGGSYNEQFF. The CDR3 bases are TGTGCCAGCAGGAGGGCGGGGGGCTCCTACAATGAGCAGTTCTTC.

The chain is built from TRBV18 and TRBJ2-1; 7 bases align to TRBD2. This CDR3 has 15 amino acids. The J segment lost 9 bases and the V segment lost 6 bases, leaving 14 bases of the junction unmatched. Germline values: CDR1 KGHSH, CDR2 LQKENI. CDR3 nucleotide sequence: TGTGCCAGCTCCTTGCCCCGAGAGCGGGACGGTGAGCAGTTCTTC. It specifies CASSLPRERDGEQFF.

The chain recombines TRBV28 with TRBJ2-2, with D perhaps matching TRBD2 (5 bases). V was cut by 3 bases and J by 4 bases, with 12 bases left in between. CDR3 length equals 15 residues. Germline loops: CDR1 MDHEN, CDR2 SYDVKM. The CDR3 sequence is CASSLWIRGTGELFF. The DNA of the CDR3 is TGTGCCAGCAGTTTGTGGATCCGGGGCACCGGGGAGCTGTTTTTT.